This TCR beta chain was captured by sequencing in a study of CD8 T cells in ankylosing spondylitis. Regarding the study as a whole: Ankylosing spondylitis blood appeared to carry a characteristic TCR beta motif of under ten highly homologous variants.

TCRdb passed the 5' RACE reads through MiXCR, listing each CDR3 protein once. The table has about 800,000 distinct CDR3 sequences, over 9.5% seen once. The CDR3 loop spans 12 amino acids. Trimming cost V 7 bases and J 2 bases, with 9 bases left between them. From germline, CDR1 is MNHNS and CDR2 SASEGT. Comment on this clonotype: What it binds is not known.

This sequence joins TRBV6-1 and TRBJ2-7; D not certain. This TCR was recovered from a male donor with ankylosing spondylitis. Specimen: blood, either unsorted or a sorted T cell fraction (not recorded which). CDR3 bases: TGTGCCAGCACCCCACCTGCCTACGAGCAGTACTTC. Translation gives CASTPPAYEQYF.